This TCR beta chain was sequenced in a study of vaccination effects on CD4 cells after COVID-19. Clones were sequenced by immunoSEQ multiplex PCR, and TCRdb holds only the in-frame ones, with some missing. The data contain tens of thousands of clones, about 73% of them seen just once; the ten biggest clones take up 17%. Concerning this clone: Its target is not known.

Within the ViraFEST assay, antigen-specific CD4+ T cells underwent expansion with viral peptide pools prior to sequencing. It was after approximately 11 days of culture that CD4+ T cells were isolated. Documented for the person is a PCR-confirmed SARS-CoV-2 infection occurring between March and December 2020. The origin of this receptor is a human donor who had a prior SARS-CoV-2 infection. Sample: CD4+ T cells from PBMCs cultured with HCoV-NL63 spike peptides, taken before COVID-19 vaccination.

The CDR3 loop reads CASSLFVFLGTDTQYF. The CDR3 DNA sequence: TGTGCCAGCAGCTTATTTGTATTTCTGGGCACAGATACGCAGTATTTT. V and J are TRBV11-2 and TRBJ2-3; D is unclear. Between the trimmed V and J ends, which lost 2 bases and 1 base, there was a span of 13 bases. Germline loops: CDR1 SGHAT, CDR2 FQNNGV. This CDR3 is built from 16 residues.